This is a list of T cell receptor beta chains from one sample in a study of technical replicates of blood from four donors. Repertoires were generated with immunoSEQ multiplex PCR, while TCRdb's copy carries only in-frame clones and drops some. The sample lists 95,000 or so clones; approximately 95% were seen once. The sample was T cells isolated from PBMCs. Every receptor here comes from a human donor in good health. CDR3s leave out the opening cysteine and the closing phenylalanine or tryptophan. Fields, in order: J gene, V gene, CDR3 protein.

>TRBJ1-2|TRBV7-9
ASSPGQSYGYT
>TRBJ2-7|TRBV5-7
ASSLLTLTYEQY
>TRBJ1-1|TRBV7-8
ASSLSVGGLNTEAF
>TRBJ2-7|TRBV27
ASSKLSGNSYEQY
>TRBJ2-7|TRBV19
ASSRGMAYEQY
>TRBJ2-1|TRBV15
ATSRAGLAPHEQF
>TRBJ2-1|TRBV13
ASSPWESGGNEQF
>TRBJ2-1|TRBV7-3
ASSPGANNEQF
>TRBJ2-5|TRBV18
ASSPGTGDETQY
>TRBJ2-1|TRBV19
ASNLREGGYNEQF
>TRBJ1-4|TRBV5-4
ASSLDKSTNEKLF
>TRBJ1-2|TRBV6-5
ASSRDLPISDYT
>TRBJ2-7|TRBV4-2
ASSQGVASGHYEQY
>TRBJ2-7|TRBV28
ATWGGHYSYEQY
>TRBJ1-2|TRBV9
ASSVSGGPNYGYT
>TRBJ2-7|TRBV25-1
ASSYYEQY
>TRBJ2-1|TRBV11-2
ASSYSPAGGLDEQF
>TRBJ2-7|TRBV6-1
ASSEWVAGAYEQY
>TRBJ1-1|TRBV7-9
ASSLGGTLNTEAF
>TRBJ1-5|TRBV10-2
ASSPTGGDQPQH
>TRBJ1-5|TRBV5-1
ASSLGVGGRHQPQH
>TRBJ1-5|TRBV19
ASSEQEGPQH
>TRBJ2-7|TRBV6-5
ASSYSGEGAYEQY